A single T cell receptor beta chain is shown here with its context. What it binds is unknown. Researchers used genomic DNA as the template to profile TCR beta VDJ and CDR3. Each CDR3 protein is one row after TCRdb ran MiXCR on the reads. The sample consists of over 40,000 distinct CDR3 sequences, around 70% of them appearing once. The sample originates from a study of CD8+CD57+ T cells in acquired aplastic anemia. Study observations and caveats: Patients were compared with controls for CD8+ Simpson's diversity, and no significant difference emerged.

The CDR3 has 13 amino acids. Germline CDR1 and CDR2: SQVTM and ANQGSEA. Trimming took off 1 base at V and 1 base at J, with 7 bases between the two ends. This sequence originates from a human donor in good health, serving as a control. The chain is built from TRBV29-1 and TRBJ1-1, with TRBD1 as a possible D gene (5 bases). The sample was sorted CD4+, CD8+, or CD8+CD57+ T cells (not recorded which) from PBMCs. The CDR3 protein is CSVEGGWNTEAFF. CDR3 sequence (DNA): TGCAGCGTTGAAGGGGGCTGGAACACTGAAGCTTTCTTT.